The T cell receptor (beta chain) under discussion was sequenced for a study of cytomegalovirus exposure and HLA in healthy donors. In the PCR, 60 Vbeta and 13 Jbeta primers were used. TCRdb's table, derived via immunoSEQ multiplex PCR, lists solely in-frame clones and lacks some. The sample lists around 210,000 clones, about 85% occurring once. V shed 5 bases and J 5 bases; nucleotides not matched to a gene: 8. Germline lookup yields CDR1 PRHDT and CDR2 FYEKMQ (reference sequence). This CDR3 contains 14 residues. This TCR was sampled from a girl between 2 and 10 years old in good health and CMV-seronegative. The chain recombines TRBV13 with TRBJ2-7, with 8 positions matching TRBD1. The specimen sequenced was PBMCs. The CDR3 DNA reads TGTGCCAGCAGCCGCCGGGACAGGATCGACGAGCAGTACTTC. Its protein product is CASSRRDRIDEQYF.